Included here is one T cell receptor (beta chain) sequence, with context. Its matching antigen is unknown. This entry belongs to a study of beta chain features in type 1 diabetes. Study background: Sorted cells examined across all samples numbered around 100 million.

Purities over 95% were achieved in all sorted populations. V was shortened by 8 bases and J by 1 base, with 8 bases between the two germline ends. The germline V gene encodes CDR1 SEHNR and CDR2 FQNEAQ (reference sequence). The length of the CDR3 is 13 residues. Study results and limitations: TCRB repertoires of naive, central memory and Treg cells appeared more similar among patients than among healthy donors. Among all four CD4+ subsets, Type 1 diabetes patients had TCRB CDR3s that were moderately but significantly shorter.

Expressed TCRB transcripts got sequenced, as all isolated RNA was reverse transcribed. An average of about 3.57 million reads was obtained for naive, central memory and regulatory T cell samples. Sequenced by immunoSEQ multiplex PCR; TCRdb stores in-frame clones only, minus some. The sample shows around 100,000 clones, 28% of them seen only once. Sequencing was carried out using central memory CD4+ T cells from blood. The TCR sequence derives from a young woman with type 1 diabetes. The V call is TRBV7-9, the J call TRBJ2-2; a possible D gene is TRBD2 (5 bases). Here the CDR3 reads CASGERNTGELFF. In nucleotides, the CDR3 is TGTGCCAGCGGGGAGCGGAACACCGGGGAGCTGTTTTTT.